The 27 T cell receptor beta chains below were found in one sample sequenced in a study of T cell responses to AZD1222 COVID-19 vaccine. The protocol was immunoSEQ multiplex PCR, while the TCRdb copy is restricted to in-frame clones and leaves out a portion. Of 130,000 to 150,000 clones listed, roughly 86% are singletons. Material: peripheral blood, obtained 28 days after the second dose of the MenACWY control vaccine. Source of these receptors: an adult who received the MenACWY meningococcal vaccine as a control.

The genes are TRBV18 and TRBJ1-5; TRBD1 matches at 10 bases. The CDR3 has 15 residues. Germline values: CDR1 KGHSH, CDR2 LQKENI. J lost 7 bases, V lost 6 bases, and 9 bases had no gene match. CDR3 residues: CASSPGTGVFQPQHF. CDR3 nucleotide sequence: TGTGCCAGCTCGCCCGGGACAGGGGTTTTCCAGCCCCAGCATTTT.

The sample holds a few counts of this clone. The V gene is TRBV7-2, the J gene TRBJ1-1, with 7 bases that match TRBD1. The CDR3 spans 14 residues. With V trimmed by 3 bases and J by 4 bases, 5 bases remained unmatched. Germline-derived CDR1 and CDR2 are SGHTA and FQGNSA. As DNA, the CDR3 is TGTGCCAGCAGCTTTACAGGGGTCGGCACTGAAGCTTTCTTT. It translates to CASSFTGVGTEAFF. Using reference TRBV7-2 and TRBJ1-1 for the parts outside the CDR3, the full variable domain is GAGVSQSPSNKVTEKGKDVELRCDPISGHTALYWYRQSLGQGLEFLIYFQGNSAPDKSGLPSDRFSAERTGGSVSTLTIQRTQQEDSAVYLCASSFTGVGTEAFFGQGTRLTVV.

The chain employs TRBV20-1 and TRBJ1-1; weak D call: TRBD1 (5 bases). This CDR3 is 14 amino acids long. Germline CDR1 is DFQATT and CDR2 is SNEGSKA (reference sequence). V was cut by 3 bases and J by 6 bases, with 17 bases left in between. In DNA, the CDR3 is TGCAGTGCTAGTAAGGGAGGGGTCCGGGCTGAAGCTTTCTTT. Protein: CSASKGGVRAEAFF.

CDR3 sequence (DNA): TGCGCCAGCAGCTCGACAGGGGCGAAGATGAACACTGAAGCTTTCTTT. Protein: CASSSTGAKMNTEAFF. This rearrangement joins TRBV5-1 to TRBJ1-1; 8 positions match TRBD1. J was trimmed by 0 bases and V by 3 bases; bases with no gene match: 7. CDR1 is SGHRS and CDR2 is YFSETQ in the germline V gene. CDR3 length: 16 amino acids.

This chain uses TRBV24-1 with TRBJ2-3; 9 nucleotides align to TRBD1. Per the germline V gene, CDR1 is KGHDR and CDR2 is SFDVKD. Losses at the gene ends were 4 bases for V and 2 bases for J; bases not matched to a gene: 6. The CDR3 contains 16 residues. CDR3 amino acids: CATSDRTGDPTDTQYF. The CDR3 DNA reads as TGTGCCACCAGTGACCGGACAGGGGACCCCACAGATACGCAGTATTTT.

This chain links TRBV7-3 with TRBJ1-2, with D hard to call. This CDR3 is 12 amino acids long. Germline-derived CDR1 and CDR2 are SGHTA and FQGTGA. V was pared by 4 bases and J by 5 bases, with 8 bases between. CDR3 amino acids: CASSSTVYGYTF. The CDR3 nucleotides read TGTGCCAGCAGCTCAACGGTTTATGGCTACACCTTC.

The gene calls are TRBV5-1 and TRBJ2-3; 11 bases are shared with TRBD2. The CDR3 has 16 amino acids. V was clipped by 5 bases and J by 4 bases; unmatched bases: 9. The germline gives CDR1 SGHRS, CDR2 YFSETQ. CDR3 nucleotides: TGCGCCAGCAGACCCATGGGGACTAGCGGATCAGATACGCAGTATTTT. This gives the protein CASRPMGTSGSDTQYF.

In its sample, this clone was seen a few times. The chain carries TRBV19 and TRBJ2-5; tentatively, D is TRBD1 or TRBD2 (5 bases each). The V and J ends lost 7 bases and 1 base respectively, with 16 bases between them. CDR3 length equals 15 residues. The V gene's germline CDR1 is LNHDA and CDR2 SQIVND (reference sequence). CDR3 residues: CASTPQASFQETQYF. CDR3 sequence (DNA): TGTGCCAGTACCCCACAGGCTAGCTTCCAAGAGACCCAGTACTTC. Using reference TRBV19 and TRBJ2-5 for the parts outside the CDR3, the full variable domain is DGGITQSPKYLFRKEGQNVTLSCEQNLNHDAMYWYRQDPGQGLRLIYYSQIVNDFQKGDIAEGYSVSREKKESFPLTVTSAQKNPTAFYLCASTPQASFQETQYFGPGTRLLVL.

This clone was seen a handful of times. The chain joins TRBV5-1 to TRBJ1-4; 9 bases line up with TRBD1. CDR1 is SGHRS, CDR2 YFSETQ, per germline. V lost 9 bases and J lost 6; bases outside the gene matches: 9. The CDR3 consists of 14 residues. CDR3 nucleotide sequence: TGCGCCACCAGTCCGGGACAGGGAGATGAAAAACTGTTTTTT. Translating it yields CATSPGQGDEKLFF.

The chain carries TRBV28 and TRBJ1-1; a weak D match, TRBD1 (5 bases). The V end was cut by 3 bases, the J end by 0 bases, with 14 bases between. Germline CDR1 reads MDHEN; CDR2 reads SYDVKM. The CDR3 has 16 residues. The CDR3 spells CASSFKTGHMNTEAFF. The CDR3 DNA reads as TGTGCCAGCAGTTTTAAAACAGGACACATGAACACTGAAGCTTTCTTT. Based on the CDR3 plus reference TRBV28 and TRBJ1-1, the full variable domain is DVKVTQSSRYLVKRTGEKVFLECVQDMDHENMFWYRQDPGLGLRLIYFSYDVKMKEKGDIPEGYSVSREKKERFSLILESASTNQTSMYLCASSFKTGHMNTEAFFGQGTRLTVV.

This clone showed up just a few times. The rearrangement joins TRBV7-9 to TRBJ1-6, with unresolved D. The ends were cut back, 5 bases at V and 10 bases at J, with 9 bases in the middle. CDR3 length: 12 amino acids. Germline lookup yields CDR1 SEHNR and CDR2 FQNEAQ (reference sequence). CDR3 in amino acids: CASSTLRSPLHF. CDR3 DNA sequence: TGTGCCAGCAGCACCCTTCGGTCACCCCTCCACTTT.

V gene TRBV2 combines with J gene TRBJ1-5; 8 bases line up with TRBD1. This CDR3 region has 23 residues. V shed 2 bases and J 2 bases; nucleotides not matched to a gene: 26. Germline V CDR1 and CDR2: SNHLY, FYNNEI. DNA for the CDR3: TGTGCCAGCAGTGAAATCTTTTCCTGGACAGGGACATCCGCATCGCTCGGCAATCAGCCCCAGCATTTT. It is translated as CASSEIFSWTGTSASLGNQPQHF. The full variable domain, completed using reference TRBV2 and TRBJ1-5, is EPEVTQTPSHQVTQMGQEVILRCVPISNHLYFYWYRQILGQKVEFLVSFYNNEISEKSEIFDDQFSVERPDGSNFTLKIRSTKLEDSAMYFCASSEIFSWTGTSASLGNQPQHFGDGTRLSIL.

The CDR3 DNA reads as TGCAGCGTTGGACAGGTATACAATGAGCAGTTCTTC. This sequence encodes CSVGQVYNEQFF. This chain connects TRBV29-1 to TRBJ2-1, with a tentative D call TRBD1 (6 bases). Trimming stripped 4 bases from V and 4 bases from J, with 8 bases between. This CDR3 contains 12 residues. The V gene's germline CDR1 is SQVTM and CDR2 ANQGSEA.

CDR3 residues: CASSARDHSYEQYF. The DNA of the CDR3 is TGCGCCAGCAGCGCCCGGGACCACTCCTACGAGCAGTACTTC. The rearrangement uses TRBV5-1 and TRBJ2-7, with D possibly being TRBD1 or TRBD2 (5 bases each). There are 14 residues in the CDR3. Germline V CDR1 and CDR2: SGHRS, YFSETQ. V was shortened by 4 bases and J by 0 bases, with 11 bases between the two germline ends. Complete variable domain (other parts from reference TRBV5-1 and TRBJ2-7): KAGVTQTPRYLIKTRGQQVTLSCSPISGHRSVSWYQQTPGQGLQFLFEYFSETQRNKGNFPGRFSGRQFSNSRSEMNVSTLELGDSALYLCASSARDHSYEQYFGPGTRLTVT.

The chain couples TRBV7-2 to TRBJ2-3; 9 nucleotides match TRBD2. The V and J ends lost 1 base and 6 bases, in that order; junction bases with no gene match: 8. The CDR3 length is 16 residues. Germline V gives CDR1 SGHTA, CDR2 FQGNSA. The CDR3 region is CASSLGSGGSMDTQYF. Here the CDR3 DNA reads TGTGCCAGCAGCTTAGGGAGCGGGGGGAGCATGGATACGCAGTATTTT.

CDR3 loop: CASSSSELAGEGELFF. The DNA of the CDR3 is TGCGCCAGCAGCTCTTCAGAACTAGCGGGGGAAGGGGAGCTGTTTTTT. V usage is TRBV5-1 and J usage is TRBJ2-2, with TRBD2 matching over 11 bases. Germline CDR1 reads SGHRS; CDR2 reads YFSETQ. The CDR3 has 16 amino acids. J was trimmed by 8 bases and V by 3 bases; bases with no gene match: 9.

This clone was observed once. The chain joins TRBV19 to TRBJ1-5, with 7 bases fitting TRBD1. The CDR3 has 17 amino acids. V gave up 5 bases and J gave up 0 bases; unmatched junction bases: 10. Per the germline V gene, CDR1 is LNHDA and CDR2 is SQIVND (reference sequence). This CDR3 is CASSLRQGTYSNQPQHF. The CDR3 nucleotides read TGTGCCAGTAGTCTCAGACAGGGAACCTATAGCAATCAGCCCCAGCATTTT.

The rearrangement links TRBV5-4 to TRBJ1-1; unclear D gene. The CDR3 runs to 15 residues. Germline CDR1 is SGHNT and CDR2 is YYREEE (reference sequence). The V end lost 4 bases, the J end lost 4 bases, and 17 bases lay between the germline ends. CDR3 region: CASSPPRGPGTEAFF. CDR3 bases: TGTGCCAGCAGCCCGCCACGGGGTCCGGGCACTGAAGCTTTCTTT. Full variable domain (rest looked up from reference TRBV5-4 and TRBJ1-1): ETGVTQSPTHLIKTRGQQVTLRCSSQSGHNTVSWYQQALGQGPQFIFQYYREEENGRGNFPPRFSGLQFPNYSSELNVNALELDDSALYLCASSPPRGPGTEAFFGQGTRLTVV.

The V gene is TRBV10-3, the J gene TRBJ2-3; D possibly corresponds to TRBD2 (5 bases). Germline CDR1 and CDR2: ENHRY and SYGVKD. This CDR3 comprises 14 residues. V was trimmed by 0 bases and J by 4 bases, leaving 8 bases between them. CDR3 sequence: CAISESVASDTQYF. The CDR3 DNA reads as TGTGCCATCAGTGAGTCCGTAGCGTCAGATACGCAGTATTTT.

V gene TRBV18 combines with J gene TRBJ1-5; 8 bases agree with TRBD1. Losses at the gene ends were 0 bases for V and 8 bases for J; bases not matched to a gene: 6. This CDR3 has 15 amino acids. The germline V gene encodes CDR1 KGHSH and CDR2 LQKENI. As DNA, the CDR3 is TGTGCCAGCTCACCACCGGGGACAGGCCCCAAGCCCCAGCATTTT. Translated, it gives CASSPPGTGPKPQHF.

The CDR3 region is CASSPGRGLRNTEAFF. The DNA of the CDR3 is TGTGCCAGCAGCCCGGGAAGGGGCTTGAGGAACACTGAAGCTTTCTTT. This rearrangement joins TRBV7-9 to TRBJ1-1; TRBD1 is a possible D gene (5 bases). From germline, CDR1 is SEHNR and CDR2 FQNEAQ (reference sequence). V lost 5 bases and J lost 1, with 17 bases in between. This CDR3 spans 16 amino acids.

This chain connects TRBV10-3 to TRBJ2-3; D is undetermined. The CDR3 sequence is 11 residues long. The germline V gene encodes CDR1 ENHRY and CDR2 SYGVKD. The ends were cut back, 5 bases at V and 6 bases at J, with 6 bases in the middle. CDR3 DNA sequence: TGTGCCATCAGTCGTTCGGATACGCAGTATTTT. Amino acid sequence: CAISRSDTQYF.

CDR3 loop: CASSFAGSAYNEQFF. The CDR3 bases are TGTGCCAGCAGCTTCGCAGGGTCCGCTTACAATGAGCAGTTCTTC. The chain uses TRBV5-6 and TRBJ2-1, with D maybe TRBD1 (5 bases). The CDR3 is made up of 15 amino acids. V dropped 2 bases and J dropped 4 bases, with 13 bases sitting between them. CDR1 and CDR2 from the germline V gene are SGHDT and YYEEEE.

The chain combines TRBV7-8 with TRBJ2-1; perhaps D is TRBD1 or TRBD2 (6 bases each). Germline V gene lookup returns CDR1 SGHVS and CDR2 FQNEAQ. The CDR3 length is 16 residues. V was clipped by 3 bases and J by 7 bases, with 19 bases between them. In nucleotides, the CDR3 is TGTGCCAGCAGCTTTGCGAGAGGGCAAGGGGGGAATGAGCAGTTCTTC. Protein: CASSFARGQGGNEQFF. Looking up the rest from reference TRBV7-8 and TRBJ2-1 gives the full variable domain: GAGVSQSPRYKVAKRGQDVALRCDPISGHVSLFWYQQALGQGPEFLTYFQNEAQLDKSGLPSDRFFAERPEGSVSTLKIQRTQQEDSAVYLCASSFARGQGGNEQFFGPGTRLTVL.

The count of this clone is one. The chain employs TRBV5-1 and TRBJ1-3; D uncertain. Trimming pared 5 bases from V and 1 base from J, leaving 7 bases between. Germline V gene lookup returns CDR1 SGHRS and CDR2 YFSETQ. The CDR3 is 13 residues long. The CDR3 DNA follows: TGCGCCAGCAGGTCAATTTCTGGAAACACCATATATTTT. This encodes CASRSISGNTIYF.

The V gene is TRBV7-2, the J gene TRBJ2-1; maybe TRBD2 (5 bases). Deletions cut 8 bases from V and 4 bases from J, with 12 bases between. The CDR3 totals 13 residues. In germline, CDR1 is SGHTA, CDR2 FQGNSA. For the CDR3, the DNA is TGTGCCAGCGGTTATCGAGGGTACAATGAGCAGTTCTTC. It yields the protein CASGYRGYNEQFF. Supplemented by reference TRBV7-2 and TRBJ2-1, the full variable domain reads GAGVSQSPSNKVTEKGKDVELRCDPISGHTALYWYRQSLGQGLEFLIYFQGNSAPDKSGLPSDRFSAERTGGSVSTLTIQRTQQEDSAVYLCASGYRGYNEQFFGPGTRLTVL.

The rearrangement uses TRBV5-6 and TRBJ1-5; 7 bases align to TRBD1. The CDR3 contains 15 residues. V was clipped by 4 bases and J by 0 bases; unmatched bases: 4. The germline V gene encodes CDR1 SGHDT and CDR2 YYEEEE. CDR3 loop: CASSTTGSSNQPQHF. The DNA for the CDR3 is TGTGCCAGCAGCACGACAGGGAGTAGCAATCAGCCCCAGCATTTT.